These 31 T cell receptor beta chains share one sample of origin, sequenced in a study of blood T cells in healthy people across ages. A J-beta primer mix and a sample-barcoded 5' primer were used in a second PCR of about 6 to 12 cycles. Each CDR3 protein gets one entry after TCRdb re-called the 5' RACE reads with MiXCR. This table has about a million distinct CDR3 sequences, roughly half appearing once. Sequenced: blood. These receptors originate from a woman aged 55-75 years in good health.

The gene calls are TRBV4-1 and TRBJ2-7, with TRBD1 as a possible D gene (6 bases). The V end lost 2 bases, the J end lost 2 bases, and 10 bases lay between the germline ends. The CDR3 loop spans 14 amino acids. Germline CDR1 reads MGHRA; CDR2 reads YSYEKL. The CDR3 loop is CASSQTGQPYEQYF. CDR3 nucleotides: TGCGCCAGCAGCCAAACGGGACAACCCTACGAGCAGTACTTC.

The chain employs TRBV29-1 and TRBJ2-1, with 10 bases lining up with TRBD2. J lost 4 bases, V lost 4 bases, and 7 bases had no gene match. Germline CDR1 reads SQVTM; CDR2 reads ANQGSEA. The length of the CDR3 is 15 residues. The CDR3 coding sequence is TGCAGCGTTGGTGGAACACTAGCGGGATACAATGAGCAGTTCTTC. It is translated as CSVGGTLAGYNEQFF.

V and J are TRBV9 and TRBJ1-2, with 9 bases lining up with TRBD1. V gave up 3 bases and J gave up 10 bases; unmatched junction bases: 10. The germline V gene encodes CDR1 SGDLS and CDR2 YYNGEE. The CDR3 sequence is 14 residues long. The CDR3 region is CASSGRDRELDYTF. The CDR3 region has the DNA TGTGCCAGCAGCGGCCGGGACAGGGAGCTTGACTACACCTTC.

The chain combines TRBV20-1 with TRBJ1-4, with TRBD1 matching 7 bases. Germline V gene sequence: CDR1 DFQATT, CDR2 SNEGSKA (reference sequence). V shed 6 bases and J 6 bases; nucleotides not matched to a gene: 13. The CDR3 sequence is 15 residues long. For the CDR3, the DNA is TGCAGTGCGATTCGACCGAGACAGGGATATGAAAAACTGTTTTTT. Translated: CSAIRPRQGYEKLFF.

The V and J genes are TRBV18 and TRBJ1-4; D remains unclear. The CDR3 totals 14 residues. Germline CDR1 and CDR2: KGHSH and LQKENI. Trimming shortened V by 0 bases and J by 8 bases, and 10 bases separated the two germline ends. The CDR3 protein is CASSPPQTPEKLFF. CDR3 nucleotides: TGTGCCAGCTCACCACCACAGACCCCCGAAAAACTGTTTTTT.

Remarks on this clonotype: An end of the junction differs from the germline gene, which may be a read error. The rearrangement uses TRBV15 and TRBJ1-5; 10 nucleotides agree with TRBD1. The germline V gene has CDR1 LNHNV and CDR2 YYDKDF (reference sequence). This CDR3 is 15 amino acids long. This CDR3 is CAASSRDRGLEPQHF. DNA for the CDR3: TGTGCCGCCAGCTCCCGGGACAGGGGTTTAGAGCCCCAGCATTTT.

At least ten counts were recorded for this clonotype. The chain is built from TRBV20-1 and TRBJ2-3; TRBD2 matches 11 bases. This CDR3 spans 15 amino acids. Germline assignment: CDR1 DFQATT and CDR2 SNEGSKA (reference sequence). Trimming took 2 bases from V and 1 from J; bases not matched to a gene: 2. The CDR3 nucleotides are TGCAGTGCTAGACCTAGCGGGGGGCGCACAGATACGCAGTATTTT. It encodes CSARPSGGRTDTQYF.

This clonotype came up once. This chain links TRBV7-9 with TRBJ2-3, with TRBD1 matching 9 bases. CDR1 is SEHNR, CDR2 FQNEAQ, per germline (reference sequence). CDR3 length equals 14 residues. V shed 5 bases and J 6 bases; nucleotides not matched to a gene: 6. CDR3 in amino acids: CASSHGQGLDTQYF. CDR3 coding DNA: TGTGCCAGCAGCCACGGACAGGGGTTGGATACGCAGTATTTT.

In the case of this clonotype: The junction and the germline gene differ at one end; a read error may be behind it. This chain joins TRBV9 and TRBJ1-5; unclear D gene. CDR3 size: 13 residues. CDR1 and CDR2 (germline): SGDLS, YYNGEE. CDR3 nucleotides: TGTGCCAGCAGCGTAGATAGCTATCAGCCCCAGCATTTT. Amino acid sequence: CASSVDSYQPQHF.

A single count supports this clonotype. The rearrangement links TRBV6-6 to TRBJ1-6; D gene uncertain. The CDR3 runs 17 residues. V was trimmed by 0 bases and J by 7 bases, leaving 16 bases between them. Germline V gene data show CDR1 as MNHNY and CDR2 as SVGAGI (reference sequence). The CDR3 loop reads CASSYSGQAGLNSPLHF. CDR3 DNA sequence: TGTGCCAGCAGTTACTCCGGGCAGGCGGGCCTCAATTCACCCCTCCACTTT.

The gene calls are TRBV28 and TRBJ1-5; TRBD1 is a possible D gene (6 bases). V was cut by 8 bases and J by 4 bases, with 15 bases left in between. Germline CDR1 and CDR2: MDHEN and SYDVKM. CDR3 length: 14 residues. The CDR3 region has the DNA TGTGCCAGCTTTACGACAGGAGATAATCAGCCCCAGCATTTT. Its protein product is CASFTTGDNQPQHF.

J is TRBJ2-1 and V is TRBV6-5, with 9 positions matching TRBD2. This CDR3 is 16 amino acids long. V was clipped by 6 bases and J by 4 bases; unmatched bases: 10. Germline CDR1 is MNHEY and CDR2 is SVGAGI. CDR3 sequence (DNA): TGTGCCAGCAGGCCCCCGGCTAGCGGGAATTACAATGAGCAGTTCTTC. Amino acids: CASRPPASGNYNEQFF.

The gene calls are TRBV15 and TRBJ2-3; D unclear. CDR3 length: 15 residues. Germline lookup yields CDR1 LNHNV and CDR2 YYDKDF (reference sequence). V lost 1 base and J lost 4, with 12 bases in between. This CDR3 is CATSRVLDGADTQYF. Written as DNA, the CDR3 is TGTGCCACCAGCAGAGTTTTAGATGGCGCAGATACGCAGTATTTT.

The table lists this clonotype with a count of one. The chain carries TRBV4-1 and TRBJ2-1; D not certain. V lost 4 bases, J lost 0 bases, and 13 bases lay in between. The CDR3 length is 16 residues. Germline V gives CDR1 MGHRA, CDR2 YSYEKL. CDR3 residues: CASSRDPQSSYNEQFF. The CDR3, as DNA: TGCGCCAGCAGCCGCGACCCTCAGAGCTCCTACAATGAGCAGTTCTTC.

This chain connects TRBV9 to TRBJ2-5, with 8 nucleotides matching TRBD2. Germline values: CDR1 SGDLS, CDR2 YYNGEE. V lost 2 bases, J lost 4 bases, and 7 bases stayed unmatched. The CDR3 loop spans 15 amino acids. The DNA of the CDR3 is TGTGCCAGCAGCGTCAGCGGGAGCGGTTCAGAGACCCAGTACTTC. This codes for CASSVSGSGSETQYF.

V gene TRBV12-3 or TRBV12-4 combines with J gene TRBJ2-5, with 11 bases fitting TRBD2. The CDR3 length is 15 residues. V lost 5 bases to trimming and J lost 2 bases; unmatched junction nucleotides: 4. As DNA, the CDR3 is TGTGCCAGCAGTCCTTGGACTAGCGGGCAAGAGACCCAGTACTTC. Protein product: CASSPWTSGQETQYF.

This clonotype has only a few counts. The J gene is TRBJ2-3, the V gene TRBV3-1, with D possibly being TRBD2 (6 bases). Trimming took off 0 bases at V and 5 bases at J, with 12 bases between the two ends. CDR1 is LGHDT, CDR2 YNNKEL, per germline (reference sequence). The CDR3 is 15 residues long. The CDR3 is CASSQDLTRGDTQYF. In nucleotides, the CDR3 is TGTGCCAGCAGCCAAGATTTGACTAGGGGAGATACGCAGTATTTT.

This clonotype was recorded a few times. The J gene is TRBJ2-1, the V gene TRBV28; 9 bases fit TRBD2. Germline V gene data show CDR1 as MDHEN and CDR2 as SYDVKM. Losses at the gene ends were 1 base for V and 8 bases for J; bases not matched to a gene: 6. There are 15 residues in the CDR3. The CDR3: CASSLLGTSNHEQFF. As DNA, the CDR3 is TGTGCCAGCAGTTTATTGGGGACTAGCAATCATGAGCAGTTCTTC.

This chain joins TRBV4-3 and TRBJ2-1; a possible D gene is TRBD2 (5 bases). V dropped 1 base and J dropped 0 bases, with 22 bases sitting between them. CDR3 size: 20 residues. Germline V CDR1 and CDR2: LGHNA, YSLEER. In DNA, the CDR3 is TGCGCCAGCAGCCAAGCGAGTCGAGGGTTGTGGAAGAGCTCCTACAATGAGCAGTTCTTC. It specifies CASSQASRGLWKSSYNEQFF.

The V gene is TRBV9, the J gene TRBJ1-6, with D hard to call. The CDR3 is 14 amino acids. The V end lost 4 bases, the J end lost 12 bases, and 17 bases lay between the germline ends. CDR1 SGDLS and CDR2 YYNGEE come from the germline V gene. CDR3 loop: CASSPRTGNGPLHF. The CDR3 DNA reads as TGTGCCAGCAGCCCCCGGACGGGGAACGGACCCCTCCACTTT.

A remark on this clonotype: A read error may explain this, as a much larger clone is one base away. The CDR3 DNA follows: TGTGCCAGCGGCGCAACGCGGGGGGCCAATCAGCCCCAGCATTTT. It specifies CASGATRGANQPQHF. The chain links TRBV7-2 to TRBJ1-5, with D possibly matching TRBD1 (6 bases). Germline V gene lookup returns CDR1 SGHTA and CDR2 FQGNSA. The CDR3 covers 15 residues. Between the trimmed V and J ends, which lost 8 bases and 3 bases, there was a span of 17 bases.

This clonotype showed up just a few times. The chain links TRBV20-1 to TRBJ2-3, with 9 bases aligning to TRBD2. From germline, CDR1 is DFQATT and CDR2 SNEGSKA (reference sequence). The CDR3 extends over 15 amino acids. The trim removed 1 base at V and 2 bases at J, leaving 4 bases unmatched. Written as DNA, the CDR3 is TGCAGTGCTAGAGCGGCTAGCGGGAACACAGATACGCAGTATTTT. It encodes CSARAASGNTDTQYF.

V usage is TRBV6-2 or TRBV6-3 and J usage is TRBJ2-3; D may correspond to TRBD1 or TRBD2 (5 bases each). The CDR3 covers 16 residues. Trimming removed 5 bases from V and 2 bases from J, with 17 bases in between. CDR1 is MNHEY, CDR2 SVGEGT, per germline. CDR3 in amino acids: CASSHTLRDDTDTQYF. Written as DNA, the CDR3 is TGTGCCAGCAGTCACACCCTCCGGGACGACACAGATACGCAGTATTTT.

V gene TRBV28 combines with J gene TRBJ2-7; 8 bases align to TRBD2. Germline V gene sequence: CDR1 MDHEN, CDR2 SYDVKM. The CDR3 is 12 amino acids. Unmatched junction bases numbered 3, after V lost 2 bases and J lost 9 bases. The CDR3 protein is CASSLVTSAQYF. The CDR3 bases are TGTGCCAGCAGTTTAGTGACTAGCGCGCAGTACTTC.

The J gene is TRBJ2-5, the V gene TRBV20-1; D may match TRBD1 or TRBD2 (5 bases each). Germline loops: CDR1 DFQATT, CDR2 SNEGSKA (reference sequence). This CDR3 is built from 14 residues. V was pared by 6 bases and J by 3 bases, with 17 bases between. The CDR3 sequence is CSAKPGAGKETQYF. As DNA, the CDR3 is TGCAGTGCGAAACCCGGGGCCGGAAAAGAGACCCAGTACTTC.

The table lists this clonotype with many counts. The CDR3 DNA sequence: TGTGCCAGCAGTTTTAACGGGTGGTCCTACGAGCAGTACTTC. Protein: CASSFNGWSYEQYF. The chain is built from TRBV12-3 or TRBV12-4 and TRBJ2-7; D is unclear. The CDR3 has 14 amino acids. The V and J ends lost 3 bases and 1 base respectively, with 10 bases between them.

This chain links TRBV6-5 with TRBJ2-7; D may correspond to TRBD1 or TRBD2 (7 bases each). This CDR3 is built from 16 residues. Germline CDR1 is MNHEY and CDR2 is SVGAGI. Trimming took off 6 bases at V and 3 bases at J, with 21 bases between the two ends. CDR3 residues: CASSLGRGRLGYEQYF. For the CDR3, the DNA is TGTGCCAGCAGCCTAGGGAGGGGGCGGCTAGGCTACGAGCAGTACTTC.

The CDR3 is CASSQAPAGFYEQYF. CDR3 DNA sequence: TGTGCCAGCAGCCAAGCTCCGGCGGGGTTTTACGAGCAGTACTTC. The gene calls are TRBV14 and TRBJ2-7; TRBD2 might be the D (6 bases). The CDR3 consists of 15 residues. Germline V CDR1 and CDR2: SGHDN, FVKESK. Trimming took off 1 base at V and 4 bases at J, with 14 bases between the two ends.

The chain combines TRBV2 with TRBJ2-4, with D perhaps TRBD2 (5 bases). The CDR3 sequence is 14 residues long. Germline CDR1 and CDR2: SNHLY and FYNNEI. V dropped 5 bases and J dropped 9 bases, with 17 bases sitting between them. CDR3 nucleotides: TGTGCCAGCAGTAAGAGACGGGATATGCGCATTCAGTACTTC. Translation: CASSKRRDMRIQYF.

A note on this clonotype: Sequence at one end of the junction differs from germline and may be a read error. This chain connects TRBV2 to TRBJ1-2; tentative D call: TRBD1 (5 bases). Germline CDR1 is SNHLY and CDR2 is FYNNEI. The CDR3 has 14 residues. CDR3 nucleotide sequence: TGTGCCAGCAACGGGGTGTCCAGGGACTATGGCAACACCTTC. Translating gives CASNGVSRDYGNTF.

V and J are TRBV5-1 and TRBJ2-1; 13 positions match TRBD2. CDR3 length equals 15 residues. The junction had 4 bases not matched to a gene; V was cut back by 1 base and J by 9 bases. In germline, CDR1 is SGHRS, CDR2 YFSETQ. CDR3 sequence reads: CASSLTSGREGEQFF. CDR3 sequence (DNA): TGCGCCAGCAGCTTGACTAGCGGGAGGGAGGGTGAGCAGTTCTTC.